Sequencing of this T cell receptor beta chain was carried out in a study of blood T cell repertoires in COVID-19. About the research overall: Specimens from acute and convalescent COVID-19 originated in the United States, Italy and Spain.

As handled by the study authors: For nucleated cells, counts were estimated from reference gene primer amplification. Profiling relied on immunoSEQ multiplex PCR, and the TCRdb table lists in-frame clones only, not all of them. Clone size and the V and J calls come from that table; the DNA yielded D and trimming. The data show about 250,000 clones, about four fifths seen once. The germline V gene encodes CDR1 MDHEN and CDR2 SYDVKM. V gave up 6 bases and J gave up 7 bases; unmatched junction bases: 10. The CDR3 extends over 15 amino acids. For recovered donors of Cohort 3, there were two negative PCRs, clearance, or symptom resolution.

The sequence derives from a man over 45 who had recovered from COVID-19. Sequences were obtained from PBMCs or T cells enriched from blood (not recorded which). The chain joins TRBV28 to TRBJ1-4, with TRBD1 matching 8 bases. CDR3: CASRGGQVRSEKLFF. The CDR3 coding sequence is TGTGCCAGCAGGGGGGGACAGGTCAGGAGTGAAAAACTGTTTTTT.